These 23 T cell receptor beta chains were sequenced from one sample in a study of neurological immune-mediated disorders. TCRdb recomputed calls from the 5' RACE reads with MiXCR, one row per CDR3 protein. In the table there are about 66,000 distinct CDR3 sequences, 3.4% of which are singletons. The specimen sequenced was PBMCs. The receptor set was obtained from a man between 40 and 49 years old with multiple sclerosis.

V gene TRBV6-5 combines with J gene TRBJ2-1, with D perhaps TRBD1 (7 bases). Germline-derived CDR1 and CDR2 are MNHEY and SVGAGI. The CDR3 is made up of 11 amino acids. Trimming took 7 bases from V and 9 from J, leaving 10 bases between them. The CDR3 sequence: CASNQGGEQFF. DNA of the CDR3: TGTGCCAGCAACCAGGGGGGTGAGCAGTTCTTC.

This clonotype was seen ten or more times. The rearrangement links TRBV20-1 to TRBJ2-1; the D is unclear. This CDR3 has 16 residues. The germline V and J ends were trimmed by 1 base and 0 bases, with 13 bases remaining between them. Germline V lookup: CDR1 DFQATT, CDR2 SNEGSKA (reference sequence). The CDR3 nucleotides read TGCAGTGCTAGAGTTCCCCTGGGTGACTCCTACAATGAGCAGTTCTTC. It translates to CSARVPLGDSYNEQFF.

This clonotype showed up many times. The CDR3 loop reads CSAIDSGRRETQYF. CDR3 coding DNA: TGCAGTGCTATTGATTCGGGGAGGCGTGAGACCCAGTACTTC. The rearrangement links TRBV20-1 to TRBJ2-5, with TRBD2 as a possible D gene (6 bases). The ends were cut back, 4 bases at V and 5 bases at J, with 17 bases in the middle. Looked up from germline, CDR1 is DFQATT and CDR2 is SNEGSKA (reference sequence). CDR3 length: 14 residues.

This clonotype was seen at least ten times. One end of the junction does not line up with germline, which may come from a read error. The V and J genes are TRBV12-3 or TRBV12-4 and TRBJ2-7, with TRBD1 identical over 7 bases. This CDR3 is 13 amino acids long. CDR3 residues: CASSQGVSFEQYF. In nucleotides, the CDR3 is TGTGCCAGCAGCCAGGGGGTATCCTTCGAGCAGTACTTC.

At least ten counts were recorded for this clonotype. This sequence joins TRBV18 and TRBJ2-7; D may be TRBD1 or TRBD2 (5 bases each). This CDR3 is 17 amino acids long. Germline V gene data show CDR1 as KGHSH and CDR2 as LQKENI. Trimming took 1 base from V and 3 from J, leaving 19 bases between them. The CDR3 is CASSPLSPGTANYEQYF. In DNA form, the CDR3 reads TGTGCCAGCTCACCACTTTCACCCGGGACGGCCAACTACGAGCAGTACTTC. Full variable domain (remainder filled in from reference TRBV18 and TRBJ2-7): NAGVMQNPRHLVRRRGQEARLRCSPMKGHSHVYWYRQLPEEGLKFMVYLQKENIIDESGMPKERFSAEFPKEGPSILRIQQVVRGDSAAYFCASSPLSPGTANYEQYFGPGTRLTVT.

This clonotype was detected many times. This chain uses TRBV2 with TRBJ1-2, with 8 bases fitting TRBD1. This CDR3 is built from 13 residues. Germline CDR1 is SNHLY and CDR2 is FYNNEI. V lost 4 bases, J lost 2 bases, and 0 bases stayed unmatched. The CDR3 sequence: CASSGQGNYGYTF. CDR3 bases: TGTGCCAGCAGTGGACAGGGGAACTATGGCTACACCTTC.

This clonotype showed up many times. The rearrangement joins TRBV20-1 to TRBJ2-3, with unresolved D. Germline CDR1 and CDR2: DFQATT and SNEGSKA (reference sequence). The CDR3 runs to 13 residues. V lost 2 bases to trimming and J lost 1 base, with 7 bases between them. CDR3 amino acids: CSARSIGTDTQYF. In DNA, the CDR3 is TGCAGTGCTAGAAGTATCGGCACAGATACGCAGTATTTT.

This clonotype has at least ten counts. This sequence joins TRBV5-1 and TRBJ2-7, with D possibly TRBD1 on 5 matching bases. Germline V gives CDR1 SGHRS, CDR2 YFSETQ. This CDR3 comprises 13 residues. With 0 bases removed from V and 7 bases from J, the gap between germline ends came to 11 bases. DNA for the CDR3: TGCGCCAGCAGCTTGGTCAGGGCGGAAGAGCAGTACTTC. Protein: CASSLVRAEEQYF.

This clonotype was seen at least ten times. The chain links TRBV20-1 to TRBJ1-2; TRBD1 aligns across 8 bases. This CDR3 has 13 amino acids. The V gene end was trimmed by 4 bases and the J gene end by 4 bases; junction bases not matched to a gene: 5. The germline gives CDR1 DFQATT, CDR2 SNEGSKA (reference sequence). Here the CDR3 reads CSATPGGVYGYTF. Written as DNA, the CDR3 is TGCAGTGCTACCCCAGGGGGCGTCTATGGCTACACCTTC.

This clonotype was seen at least ten times. This chain joins TRBV12-3 or TRBV12-4 and TRBJ1-5; D is undetermined. Trimming shortened V by 2 bases and J by 7 bases, and 9 bases separated the two germline ends. The CDR3 has 13 amino acids. The CDR3 reads CASSLMEGQPQHF. The DNA of the CDR3 is TGTGCCAGCAGTTTAATGGAGGGCCAGCCCCAGCATTTT.

This clonotype was observed a few times. The chain uses TRBV20-1 and TRBJ2-1; D may correspond to TRBD1 or TRBD2 (5 bases each). V lost 5 bases and J lost 10, with 18 bases in between. This CDR3 has 13 amino acids. Germline V gene sequence: CDR1 DFQATT, CDR2 SNEGSKA (reference sequence). This chain's CDR3 is CSASQTSGDEQFF. CDR3 DNA: TGCAGTGCTTCTCAGACCTCCGGGGACGAGCAGTTCTTC.

This clonotype was recorded at least ten times. This sequence joins TRBV15 and TRBJ1-4; no reliable D call. The germline CDR1 and CDR2 sequences are LNHNV and YYDKDF (reference sequence). The CDR3 loop spans 15 amino acids. V gave up 0 bases and J gave up 6 bases, with 11 bases separating them. In nucleotides, the CDR3 is TGTGCCACCAGCAGAGATCGGGCGTGGGATGAAAAACTGTTTTTT. Amino acids: CATSRDRAWDEKLFF.

In DNA form, the CDR3 reads TGTGCCAGCAGTTACACAGGGGTGCGTCAGCCCCAGCATTTT. This sequence encodes CASSYTGVRQPQHF. The chain links TRBV6-2 or TRBV6-3 to TRBJ1-5, with 7 bases fitting TRBD1. The CDR3 has 14 residues. Germline loops: CDR1 MNHEY, CDR2 SVGEGT. V was pared by 2 bases and J by 6 bases, with 4 bases of the junction left unmatched.

Ten or more counts support this clonotype. The rearrangement joins TRBV7-2 to TRBJ2-2; D is possibly TRBD2 (6 bases). CDR3 length: 15 amino acids. Trimming took 5 bases from V and 6 from J, leaving 16 bases between them. Per germline, CDR1 SGHTA and CDR2 FQGNSA. The CDR3 region has the DNA TGTGCCAGCAGCCCCGGATCCGGGACTGCCGGGGAGCTGTTTTTT. Encoded protein: CASSPGSGTAGELFF.

The sample holds many counts of this clonotype. This chain links TRBV5-1 with TRBJ1-6; D call uncertain. V gave up 4 bases and J gave up 12 bases, with 20 bases separating them. This CDR3 has 15 amino acids. Germline V lookup: CDR1 SGHRS, CDR2 YFSETQ. Here the CDR3 DNA reads TGCGCCAGCAGCGGTTCTGGGGTGTCCGAGAGACCCCTCCACTTT. This codes for CASSGSGVSERPLHF.

This clonotype was counted many times. The rearrangement links TRBV10-3 to TRBJ2-7; no clear D gene. V lost 3 bases, J lost 2 bases, and 5 bases lay in between. CDR1 and CDR2 (germline): ENHRY, SYGVKD. CDR3 length: 12 amino acids. The CDR3 loop reads CAISEQTYEQYF. The DNA for the CDR3 is TGTGCCATCAGTGAACAGACCTACGAGCAGTACTTC.

This clonotype was found many times. The chain carries TRBV5-1 and TRBJ1-4; 8 positions match TRBD1. Per the germline V gene, CDR1 is SGHRS and CDR2 is YFSETQ. The CDR3 totals 14 residues. The junction had 6 bases not matched to a gene; V was cut back by 4 bases and J by 7 bases. The CDR3 loop is CASSSNRGSEKLFF. Written as DNA, the CDR3 is TGCGCCAGCAGCAGTAACAGGGGGAGTGAAAAACTGTTTTTT.

This clonotype was recorded many times. The J gene is TRBJ1-1, the V gene TRBV6-5; D not certain. V dropped 5 bases and J dropped 6 bases, with 13 bases sitting between them. Germline CDR1 reads MNHEY; CDR2 reads SVGAGI. CDR3 length: 13 amino acids. The CDR3 nucleotides read TGTGCCAGCAGTCTCCCTCCTTACCCTGAAGCTTTCTTT. Residues: CASSLPPYPEAFF.

This clonotype was detected ten times or more. The V call is TRBV5-5, the J call TRBJ2-5; 7 nucleotides line up with TRBD2. Per germline, CDR1 SGHKS and CDR2 YYEKEE (reference sequence). There are 17 residues in the CDR3. The trim removed 4 bases at V and 1 base at J, leaving 13 bases unmatched. The CDR3 DNA is TGTGCCAGCAGCCCCAGACGGGGGGTGGAGGGCCAAGAGACCCAGTACTTC. It is translated as CASSPRRGVEGQETQYF.

This clonotype was observed many times. The gene calls are TRBV7-9 and TRBJ2-7; 15 nucleotides match TRBD2. V trimming: 4 bases; J trimming: 4 bases; junction bases outside the gene matches: 11. Per the germline V gene, CDR1 is SEHNR and CDR2 is FQNEAQ (reference sequence). The CDR3 covers 18 residues. DNA of the CDR3: TGTGCCAGCAGCTCGGGACTAGCGGGGGGCCCGCTAAGTTACGAGCAGTACTTC. It encodes CASSSGLAGGPLSYEQYF.

This clonotype was observed many times. The chain has TRBV5-1 and TRBJ2-1; D is perhaps TRBD1 (6 bases). CDR1 and CDR2 (germline): SGHRS, YFSETQ. Deletions cut 2 bases from V and 4 bases from J, with 13 bases between. The CDR3 totals 15 residues. The CDR3 nucleotides read TGCGCCAGCAGCTTTGGACAGTACAAATACAATGAGCAGTTCTTC. Encoded protein: CASSFGQYKYNEQFF.

At least ten counts were recorded for this clonotype. The junction shows a germline mismatch at one end, possibly a read error. The chain links TRBV5-1 to TRBJ1-5; D remains unclear. Germline V CDR1 and CDR2: SGHRS, YFSETQ. This CDR3 region has 13 residues. In DNA form, the CDR3 reads TGTGCCAGCAGCTTAGACAGCAATCAGCCCCAGCATTTT. Amino acid sequence: CASSLDSNQPQHF.

At least ten counts were recorded for this clonotype. The chain carries TRBV7-8 and TRBJ1-1; D remains ambiguous. V was trimmed by 3 bases and J by 4 bases, leaving 9 bases between them. Germline V lookup: CDR1 SGHVS, CDR2 FQNEAQ. This CDR3 spans 13 amino acids. In nucleotides, the CDR3 is TGTGCCAGCAGCTTTTCCTCCGGCACTGAAGCTTTCTTT. It specifies CASSFSSGTEAFF.